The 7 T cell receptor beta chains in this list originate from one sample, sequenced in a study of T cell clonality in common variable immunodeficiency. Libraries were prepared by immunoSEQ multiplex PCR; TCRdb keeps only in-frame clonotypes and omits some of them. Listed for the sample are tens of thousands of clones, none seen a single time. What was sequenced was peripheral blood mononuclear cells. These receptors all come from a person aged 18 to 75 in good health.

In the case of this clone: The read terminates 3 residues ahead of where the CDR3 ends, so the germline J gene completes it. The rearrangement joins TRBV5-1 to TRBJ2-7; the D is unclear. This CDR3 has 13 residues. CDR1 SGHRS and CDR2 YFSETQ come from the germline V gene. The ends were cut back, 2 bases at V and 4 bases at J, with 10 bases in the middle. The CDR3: CASSFLDGYEQYF. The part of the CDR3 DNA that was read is TGCGCCAGCAGCTTTTTAGACGGGTACGAG.

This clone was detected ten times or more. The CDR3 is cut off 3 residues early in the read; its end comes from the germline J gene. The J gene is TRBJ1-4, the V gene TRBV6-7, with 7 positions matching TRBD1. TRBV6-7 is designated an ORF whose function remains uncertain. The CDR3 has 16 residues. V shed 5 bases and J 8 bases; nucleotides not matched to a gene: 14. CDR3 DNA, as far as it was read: TGTGCCAGCAGTACAACCTCTAACAGGGGAGGAGAAAAA. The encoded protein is CASSTTSNRGGEK. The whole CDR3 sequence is CASSTTSNRGGEKLFF.

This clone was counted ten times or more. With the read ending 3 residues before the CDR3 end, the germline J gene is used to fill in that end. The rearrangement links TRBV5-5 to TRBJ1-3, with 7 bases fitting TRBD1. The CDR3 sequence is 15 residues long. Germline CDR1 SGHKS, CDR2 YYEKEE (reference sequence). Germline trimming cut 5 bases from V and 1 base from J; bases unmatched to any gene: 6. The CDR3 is CASSTGQRSGNTIYF. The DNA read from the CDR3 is TGTGCCAGCAGTACGGGACAGAGATCTGGAAACACC.

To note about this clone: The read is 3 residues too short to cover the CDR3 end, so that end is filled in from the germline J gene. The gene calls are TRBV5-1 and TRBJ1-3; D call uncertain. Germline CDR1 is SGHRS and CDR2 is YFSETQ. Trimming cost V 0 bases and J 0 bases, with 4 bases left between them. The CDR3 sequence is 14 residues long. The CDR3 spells CASSLASSGNTIYF. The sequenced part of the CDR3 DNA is TGCGCCAGCAGCTTGGCCAGCTCTGGAAACACC. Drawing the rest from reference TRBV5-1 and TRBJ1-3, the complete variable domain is KAGVTQTPRYLIKTRGQQVTLSCSPISGHRSVSWYQQTPGQGLQFLFEYFSETQRNKGNFPGRFSGRQFSNSRSEMNVSTLELGDSALYLCASSLASSGNTIYFGEGSWLTVV.

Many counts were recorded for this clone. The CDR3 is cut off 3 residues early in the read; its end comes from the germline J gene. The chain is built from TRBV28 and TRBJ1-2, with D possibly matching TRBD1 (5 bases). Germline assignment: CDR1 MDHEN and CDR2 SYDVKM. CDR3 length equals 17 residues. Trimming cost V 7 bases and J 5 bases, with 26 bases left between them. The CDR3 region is CASKVSAGSVRFYGYTF. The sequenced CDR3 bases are TGTGCCAGCAAGGTTTCGGCAGGGAGCGTGAGGTTTTATGGC.

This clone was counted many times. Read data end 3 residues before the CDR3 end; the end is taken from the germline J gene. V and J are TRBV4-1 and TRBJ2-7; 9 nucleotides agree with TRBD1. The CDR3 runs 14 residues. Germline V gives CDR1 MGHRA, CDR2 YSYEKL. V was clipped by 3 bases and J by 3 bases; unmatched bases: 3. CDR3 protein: CASSHPGQGYEQYF. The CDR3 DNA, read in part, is TGCGCCAGCAGCCACCCGGGACAGGGCTACGAG.

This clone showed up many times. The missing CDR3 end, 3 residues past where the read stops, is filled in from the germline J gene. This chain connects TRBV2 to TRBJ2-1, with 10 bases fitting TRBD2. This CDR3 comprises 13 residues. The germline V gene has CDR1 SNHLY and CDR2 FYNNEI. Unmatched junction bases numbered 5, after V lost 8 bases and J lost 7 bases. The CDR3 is CASGASGGNEQFF. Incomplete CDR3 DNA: TGTGCCAGCGGGGCTAGCGGGGGTAATGAG. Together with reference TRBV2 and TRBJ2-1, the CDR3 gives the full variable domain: EPEVTQTPSHQVTQMGQEVILRCVPISNHLYFYWYRQILGQKVEFLVSFYNNEISEKSEIFDDQFSVERPDGSNFTLKIRSTKLEDSAMYFCASGASGGNEQFFGPGTRLTVL.